This TCR beta chain derives from a study of monozygotic twins with inflammatory bowel disease. Every single donor had a roughly 2.3 ml blood sample drawn. The CDR3 extends over 15 amino acids. Germline V lookup: CDR1 SGHTA, CDR2 FQGNSA. Study-level points and caveats: A single strong clonotype or signal linked to IBD was not supported. Lower TCRbeta diversity (inverse Simpson) was seen in IBD patients than in healthy co-twins.

Details on this clonotype: What it binds is unknown.

The UMIs carried a 6-nucleotide sample barcode, and they were added by template switching. Using the 5' RACE reads, TCRdb records one entry per CDR3 protein without DNA. This sample's clone table lists some 200,000 distinct CDR3 sequences. The receptor comes from a human donor with ulcerative colitis or Crohn's disease, or a healthy co-twin of an affected twin (not recorded which). The chain joins TRBV7-2 to TRBJ1-2; TCRdb's D call, TRBD1, is unchecked because there is no DNA. The sample taken for sequencing was blood. CDR3 in amino acids: CASSLEPGGPYGYTF.